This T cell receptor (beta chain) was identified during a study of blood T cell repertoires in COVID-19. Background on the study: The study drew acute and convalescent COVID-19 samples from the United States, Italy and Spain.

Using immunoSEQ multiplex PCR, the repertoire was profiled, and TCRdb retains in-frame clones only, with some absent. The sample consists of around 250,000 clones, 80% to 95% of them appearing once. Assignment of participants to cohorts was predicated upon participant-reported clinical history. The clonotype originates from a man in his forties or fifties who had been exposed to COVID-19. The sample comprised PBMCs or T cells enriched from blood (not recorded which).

The CDR3 is CASSLAGNDYGYTF. The CDR3 bases are TGCGCCAGCAGCTTGGCCGGTAACGACTATGGCTACACCTTC. The chain carries TRBV5-1 and TRBJ1-2; unclear D gene. CDR3 size: 14 residues. Germline lookup yields CDR1 SGHRS and CDR2 YFSETQ. With 0 bases removed from V and 3 bases from J, the gap between germline ends came to 9 bases.